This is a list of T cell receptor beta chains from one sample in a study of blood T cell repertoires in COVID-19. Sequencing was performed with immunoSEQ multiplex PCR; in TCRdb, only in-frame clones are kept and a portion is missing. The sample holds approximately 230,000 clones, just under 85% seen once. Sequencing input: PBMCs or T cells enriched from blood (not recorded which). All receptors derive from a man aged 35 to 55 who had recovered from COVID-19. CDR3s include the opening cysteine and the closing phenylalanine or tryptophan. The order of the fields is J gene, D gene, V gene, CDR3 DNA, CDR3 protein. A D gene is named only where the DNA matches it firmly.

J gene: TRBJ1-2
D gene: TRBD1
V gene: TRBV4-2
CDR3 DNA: TGTGCCAGCAGCCAAGGACAGGGCGGCTATGGCTACACCTTC
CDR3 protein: CASSQGQGGYGYTF

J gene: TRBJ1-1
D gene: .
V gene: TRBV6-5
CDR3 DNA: TGTGCCAGCAATAATGACAAGAACACTGAAGCTTTCTTT
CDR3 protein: CASNNDKNTEAFF

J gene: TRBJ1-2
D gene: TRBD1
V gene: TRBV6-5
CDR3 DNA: TGTGCCAGCAGTTACCTTCGGCGGGACAGGGACCATGGCTACACCTTC
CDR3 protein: CASSYLRRDRDHGYTF

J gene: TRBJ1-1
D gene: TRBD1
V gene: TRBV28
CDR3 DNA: TGTGCCAGCAGCCCAGGGGGCCAGGGAGGGACTGAAGCTTTCTTT
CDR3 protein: CASSPGGQGGTEAFF

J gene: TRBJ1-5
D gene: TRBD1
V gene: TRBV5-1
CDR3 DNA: TGCGCCAGCAGCGACGGACAGGCCAATCAGCCCCAGCATTTT
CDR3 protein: CASSDGQANQPQHF

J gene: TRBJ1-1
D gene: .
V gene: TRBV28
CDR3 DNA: TGTGCCAGCAGTTTGGGAGGCCGAGAAGCTTTCTTT
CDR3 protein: CASSLGGREAFF

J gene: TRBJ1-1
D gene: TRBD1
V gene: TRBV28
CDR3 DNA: TGTGCCAGCAGTTCACCGCGCAACAGGGGAAAGAGCACTGAAGCTTTCTTT
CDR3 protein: CASSSPRNRGKSTEAFF

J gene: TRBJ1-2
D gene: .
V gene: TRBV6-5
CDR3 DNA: TGTGCCAGCAGTTATTTGGACAGCCTCTATGGCTACACCTTC
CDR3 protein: CASSYLDSLYGYTF

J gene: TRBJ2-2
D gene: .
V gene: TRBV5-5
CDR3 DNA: TGTGCCAGCAGCTTGGGAGCCAACACCGGGGAGCTGTTTTTT
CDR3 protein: CASSLGANTGELFF

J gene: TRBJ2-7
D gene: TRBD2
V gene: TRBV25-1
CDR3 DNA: TGTGCCAGCAGTGAATCAGCGGGACGTCCCTCCTACGAGCAGTACTTC
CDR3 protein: CASSESAGRPSYEQYF

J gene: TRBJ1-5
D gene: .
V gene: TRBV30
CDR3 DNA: TGTGCCTGGAGTGTAGGGCAGGGTGATCAGCCCCAGCATTTT
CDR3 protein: CAWSVGQGDQPQHF

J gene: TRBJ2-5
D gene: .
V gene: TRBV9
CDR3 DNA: TGTGCCAGCAGCGTAGTAGAATGGGAGACCCAGTACTTC
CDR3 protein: CASSVVEWETQYF

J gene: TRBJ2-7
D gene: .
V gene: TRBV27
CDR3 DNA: TGTGCCAGCAGGAAACACAACCCACCCTACGAGCAGTACTTC
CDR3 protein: CASRKHNPPYEQYF